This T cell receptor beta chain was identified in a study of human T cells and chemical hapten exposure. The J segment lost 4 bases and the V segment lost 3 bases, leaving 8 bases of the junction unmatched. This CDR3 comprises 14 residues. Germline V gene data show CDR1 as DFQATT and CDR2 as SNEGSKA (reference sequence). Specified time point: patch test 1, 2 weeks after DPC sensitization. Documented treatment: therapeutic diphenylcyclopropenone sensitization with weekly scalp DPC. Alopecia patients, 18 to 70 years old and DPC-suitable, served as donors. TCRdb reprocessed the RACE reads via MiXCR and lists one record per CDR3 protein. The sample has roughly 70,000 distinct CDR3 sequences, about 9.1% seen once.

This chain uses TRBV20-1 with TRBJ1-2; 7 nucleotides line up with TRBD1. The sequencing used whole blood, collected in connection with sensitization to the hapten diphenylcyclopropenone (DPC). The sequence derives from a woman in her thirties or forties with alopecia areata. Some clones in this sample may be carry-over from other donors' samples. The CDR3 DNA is TGCAGTGCTAGCAAGGGGGCGGGAGGCTATGGCTACACCTTC. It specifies CSASKGAGGYGYTF.